The 26 T cell receptor beta chains below all came from one sample that was sequenced in a study of cytomegalovirus exposure and HLA in healthy donors (dated by TCRdb to about 2017). Libraries were prepared through the immunoSEQ multiplex PCR assay. For the multiplex PCR, a mixture combining 60 forward primers for TCR Vbeta segments and 13 reverse primers for TCR Jbeta segments was used. What TCRdb holds here is the immuneACCESS table cut down to in-frame rearrangements. Part of the clones is not present; checked against another copy, under half of the missing clones reflect an unresolved V gene, and the others are unexplained. The sample includes about 170,000 clones, with approximately 81% observed a single time. The top ten hold about 2.7% of the sample. The specimen was PBMCs. Receptors originate from a man in his thirties or forties in good health and CMV-seropositive.

The CDR3 DNA is TGTGCCAGCAGCCCTTCGGGACTAGCGGTCTACAATGAGCAGTTCTTC. Amino acid sequence: CASSPSGLAVYNEQFF. The chain joins TRBV7-8 to TRBJ2-1; 11 bases map to TRBD2. The CDR3 spans 16 residues. The V and J ends lost 5 bases and 3 bases, in that order; junction bases with no gene match: 6. Germline V gene sequence: CDR1 SGHVS, CDR2 FQNEAQ.

V gene TRBV30 combines with J gene TRBJ2-1; 13 nucleotides agree with TRBD2. This CDR3 spans 14 amino acids. Germline CDR1 GTSNPN, CDR2 SVGIG (reference sequence). J was trimmed by 8 bases and V by 5 bases; bases with no gene match: 6. In nucleotides, the CDR3 is TGTGCCTGGGGTGGACTAGCGGGAGCGGATGAGCAGTTCTTC. It codes for CAWGGLAGADEQFF.

A single count supports this clone. The chain couples TRBV5-4 to TRBJ2-7; TRBD1 matches at 7 bases. The CDR3 has 15 residues. Trimming at V came to 4 bases and at J to 0 bases, leaving 7 bases not matched to a gene. Germline V gene lookup returns CDR1 SGHNT and CDR2 YYREEE (reference sequence). The CDR3 region is CASSRRQGSSYEQYF. CDR3 bases: TGTGCCAGCAGCCGTAGACAGGGCAGCTCCTACGAGCAGTACTTC. Looking up the rest from reference TRBV5-4 and TRBJ2-7 gives the full variable domain: ETGVTQSPTHLIKTRGQQVTLRCSSQSGHNTVSWYQQALGQGPQFIFQYYREEENGRGNFPPRFSGLQFPNYSSELNVNALELDDSALYLCASSRRQGSSYEQYFGPGTRLTVT.

This sequence joins TRBV6-6 and TRBJ2-7; no clear D. The germline V and J ends were trimmed by 7 bases and 1 base, with 5 bases remaining between them. Germline values: CDR1 MNHNY, CDR2 SVGAGI (reference sequence). The CDR3 consists of 11 residues. CDR3 nucleotides: TGTGCCAGCACCCATTCCTACGAGCAGTACTTC. Translated, it gives CASTHSYEQYF.

This chain connects TRBV6-5 to TRBJ1-2, with D tentatively TRBD1 (6 bases). The CDR3 has 15 amino acids. The germline CDR1 and CDR2 sequences are MNHEY and SVGAGI. V was clipped by 6 bases and J by 3 bases, with 17 bases between them. CDR3 DNA: TGTGCCAGCAGCCCGTGGGACATCAGGGACTATGGCTACACCTTC. Protein: CASSPWDIRDYGYTF.

This chain uses TRBV4-3 with TRBJ2-1; 11 bases agree with TRBD2. The CDR3 sequence is 18 residues long. The V gene end was trimmed by 0 bases and the J gene end by 1 base; junction bases not matched to a gene: 5. Germline loops: CDR1 LGHNA, CDR2 YSLEER. Written as DNA, the CDR3 is TGCGCCAGCAGCCAAGATGGCATAGCGGGAGGGTCCTACAATGAGCAGTTCTTC. It translates to CASSQDGIAGGSYNEQFF.

The gene calls are TRBV9 and TRBJ2-1; TRBD2 matches 13 bases. CDR1 and CDR2 from the germline V gene are SGDLS and YYNGEE. The ends lost 3 bases at V and 7 bases at J; junction bases unmatched: 7. CDR3 length: 16 amino acids. CDR3 sequence (DNA): TGTGCCAGCAGCGCCTCACTAGCGGGAGGGTATAATGAGCAGTTCTTC. It encodes CASSASLAGGYNEQFF.

The V and J genes are TRBV7-2 and TRBJ2-1, with 7 bases identical to TRBD2. The CDR3 has 16 residues. V gave up 2 bases and J gave up 4 bases; unmatched junction bases: 8. From germline, CDR1 is SGHTA and CDR2 FQGNSA. DNA for the CDR3: TGTGCCAGCAGCTTAACCCTAGCGGACACTTACAATGAGCAGTTCTTC. Amino acids: CASSLTLADTYNEQFF.

This chain joins TRBV7-2 and TRBJ2-5, with TRBD2 as a possible D gene (5 bases). Germline V gene sequence: CDR1 SGHTA, CDR2 FQGNSA. This CDR3 comprises 14 residues. With 2 bases removed from V and 5 bases from J, the gap between germline ends came to 12 bases. The CDR3 reads CASSLRSGKETQYF. The CDR3 coding sequence is TGTGCCAGCAGCTTAAGGTCCGGGAAGGAGACCCAGTACTTC.

The rearrangement joins TRBV6-1 to TRBJ1-5; TRBD1 aligns across 7 bases. In germline, CDR1 is MNHNS, CDR2 SASEGT. The CDR3 consists of 13 residues. The V segment lost 8 bases and the J segment 7 bases; nucleotides outside the gene matches: 8. CDR3 amino acids: CASGQESGQPQHF. The CDR3 nucleotides read TGTGCCAGCGGACAGGAATCAGGGCAGCCCCAGCATTTT.

This chain uses TRBV29-1 with TRBJ2-7; TRBD1 matches at 10 bases. Germline lookup yields CDR1 SQVTM and CDR2 ANQGSEA. V trimming: 5 bases; J trimming: 5 bases; junction bases outside the gene matches: 6. The length of the CDR3 is 13 residues. CDR3 protein: CSVSPGQGHEQYF. The CDR3 DNA reads TGCAGCGTTTCTCCGGGACAGGGGCACGAGCAGTACTTC.

The chain uses TRBV7-8 and TRBJ2-1, with 11 nucleotides matching TRBD2. The ends lost 1 base at V and 5 bases at J; junction bases unmatched: 7. The germline V gene encodes CDR1 SGHVS and CDR2 FQNEAQ. This CDR3 region has 17 residues. CDR3 sequence reads: CASSLGTSGPRNNEQFF. Written as DNA, the CDR3 is TGTGCCAGCAGCTTAGGGACTAGCGGGCCCAGGAACAATGAGCAGTTCTTC.

V usage is TRBV7-2 and J usage is TRBJ1-2, with 8 bases fitting TRBD1. The CDR3 consists of 13 residues. Germline V CDR1 and CDR2: SGHTA, FQGNSA. V dropped 5 bases and J dropped 6; count of bases not matched to a gene: 5. CDR3 DNA sequence: TGTGCCAGCAGCGCCCAGGGGGCTCATGGCTACACCTTC. Its translation: CASSAQGAHGYTF.

The rearrangement links TRBV5-1 to TRBJ2-5, with a possible D match to TRBD1 (5 bases). V was trimmed by 0 bases and J by 9 bases, leaving 6 bases between them. The CDR3 is 11 residues long. The germline CDR1 and CDR2 sequences are SGHRS and YFSETQ. DNA of the CDR3: TGCGCCAGCAGCTTGGAAGGGGCCCAGTACTTC. It is translated as CASSLEGAQYF.

The genes are TRBV18 and TRBJ2-1; D is perhaps TRBD1 (5 bases). V was shortened by 4 bases and J by 2 bases, with 9 bases between the two germline ends. The CDR3 has 14 amino acids. Germline values: CDR1 KGHSH, CDR2 LQKENI. The chain's CDR3 is CASSLDITYNEQFF. The CDR3 nucleotides are TGTGCCAGCTCACTGGACATCACCTACAATGAGCAGTTCTTC.

The chain has TRBV28 and TRBJ2-7; D gene ambiguous. Germline V gives CDR1 MDHEN, CDR2 SYDVKM. The CDR3 runs 15 residues. The V end lost 8 bases, the J end lost 2 bases, and 19 bases lay between the germline ends. The chain's CDR3 is CASAWVGRFPYEQYF. DNA for the CDR3: TGTGCCAGCGCATGGGTGGGCAGGTTCCCCTACGAGCAGTACTTC.

The rearrangement uses TRBV7-2 and TRBJ1-2, with D possibly being TRBD1 (5 bases). Germline lookup yields CDR1 SGHTA and CDR2 FQGNSA. Trimming stripped 3 bases from V and 3 bases from J, with 14 bases between. This CDR3 comprises 15 residues. The CDR3 coding sequence is TGTGCCAGCAGCTTGAGAGGAGGGGCTCACTATGGCTACACCTTC. Protein sequence: CASSLRGGAHYGYTF.

This clone has a single count. The chain uses TRBV29-1 and TRBJ2-3; 9 nucleotides align to TRBD2. Losses at the gene ends were 4 bases for V and 0 bases for J; bases not matched to a gene: 5. Germline V gene lookup returns CDR1 SQVTM and CDR2 ANQGSEA. This CDR3 comprises 15 residues. DNA for the CDR3: TGCAGCGTTGCGGCAACTAGCGGGAGCACAGATACGCAGTATTTT. Translated, it gives CSVAATSGSTDTQYF.

V and J are TRBV27 and TRBJ1-1; TRBD1 matches at 9 bases. The CDR3 consists of 17 residues. Looked up from germline, CDR1 is MNHEY and CDR2 is SMNVEV (reference sequence). Germline trimming cut 3 bases from V and 0 bases from J; bases unmatched to any gene: 8. The CDR3 is CASSFSPGQGMNTEAFF. In DNA, the CDR3 is TGTGCCAGCAGTTTCTCACCGGGACAGGGAATGAACACTGAAGCTTTCTTT.

Remarks on this clone: At the DNA level, this CDR3 is encoded by other sequences in the same sample as well. J is TRBJ2-1 and V is TRBV9, with 8 bases identical to TRBD2. Unmatched junction bases numbered 3, after V lost 4 bases and J lost 0 bases. This CDR3 has 15 amino acids. Germline lookup yields CDR1 SGDLS and CDR2 YYNGEE. The CDR3 spells CASSLSGSSYNEQFF. CDR3 DNA: TGTGCCAGCAGCCTAAGCGGGAGCTCCTACAATGAGCAGTTCTTC. The entire variable domain, with the rest obtained from reference TRBV9 and TRBJ2-1, is as follows: DSGVTQTPKHLITATGQRVTLRCSPRSGDLSVYWYQQSLDQGLQFLIQYYNGEERAKGNILERFSAQQFPDLHSELNLSSLELGDSALYFCASSLSGSSYNEQFFGPGTRLTVL.

The chain recombines TRBV28 with TRBJ1-1; weak D call: TRBD1 (6 bases). CDR1 MDHEN and CDR2 SYDVKM come from the germline V gene. This CDR3 has 15 residues. V gave up 2 bases and J gave up 3 bases, with 13 bases separating them. The chain's CDR3 is CASSLGGTGYTEAFF. CDR3 coding DNA: TGTGCCAGCAGTTTAGGGGGCACCGGGTACACTGAAGCTTTCTTT.

The genes are TRBV2 and TRBJ2-5; 10 nucleotides agree with TRBD2. There are 15 residues in the CDR3. V gave up 7 bases and J gave up 3 bases; unmatched junction bases: 8. Germline CDR1 is SNHLY and CDR2 is FYNNEI. The CDR3 reads CASKKQLAGEETQYF. The CDR3 DNA reads TGTGCCAGCAAAAAACAGCTAGCGGGAGAAGAGACCCAGTACTTC. Complete variable domain (other parts from reference TRBV2 and TRBJ2-5): EPEVTQTPSHQVTQMGQEVILRCVPISNHLYFYWYRQILGQKVEFLVSFYNNEISEKSEIFDDQFSVERPDGSNFTLKIRSTKLEDSAMYFCASKKQLAGEETQYFGPGTRLLVL.

This rearrangement joins TRBV7-2 to TRBJ1-5, with TRBD1 as a possible D gene (6 bases). The CDR3 loop spans 13 amino acids. The germline V gene encodes CDR1 SGHTA and CDR2 FQGNSA. Trimming removed 1 base from V and 7 bases from J, with 8 bases in between. CDR3 loop: CASSLDRVQPQHF. CDR3 DNA sequence: TGTGCCAGCAGCTTAGACAGGGTGCAGCCCCAGCATTTT.

The rearrangement joins TRBV27 to TRBJ1-1; TRBD1 might be the D (5 bases). Trimming removed 7 bases at V and 1 base at J, with 13 bases between. The CDR3 sequence is 14 residues long. Germline V lookup: CDR1 MNHEY, CDR2 SMNVEV (reference sequence). The CDR3 DNA sequence: TGTGCCAGCACTCCGACAGTGCAGAACACTGAAGCTTTCTTT. As protein: CASTPTVQNTEAFF.

This chain links TRBV7-2 with TRBJ2-3, with TRBD2 matching 12 bases. CDR1 and CDR2 from the germline V gene are SGHTA and FQGNSA. The CDR3 runs to 16 residues. The trim removed 1 base at V and 5 bases at J, leaving 4 bases unmatched. CDR3 region: CASSLGLAGGLDTQYF. DNA of the CDR3: TGTGCCAGCAGCTTAGGGCTAGCGGGAGGGTTAGATACGCAGTATTTT. The variable domain in full, with the rest retrieved from reference TRBV7-2 and TRBJ2-3, is GAGVSQSPSNKVTEKGKDVELRCDPISGHTALYWYRQSLGQGLEFLIYFQGNSAPDKSGLPSDRFSAERTGGSVSTLTIQRTQQEDSAVYLCASSLGLAGGLDTQYFGPGTRLTVL.

This clone has more than one count but fewer than ten. V usage is TRBV7-9 and J usage is TRBJ2-1; no firm D call. The germline V gene has CDR1 SEHNR and CDR2 FQNEAQ (reference sequence). With 3 bases removed from V and 10 bases from J, the gap between germline ends came to 4 bases. The CDR3 is 10 amino acids. The CDR3 sequence: CASSFVEQFF. For the CDR3, the DNA is TGTGCCAGCAGCTTTGTAGAGCAGTTCTTC.